These 30 T cell receptor beta chains originate from one sample sequenced in a study of T cell responses to AZD1222 COVID-19 vaccine. Some clones are missing from TCRdb's copy, which holds only in-frame ones; the method was immunoSEQ multiplex PCR. Of fewer than 110,000 clones listed, approximately 90% are singletons. Sample: peripheral blood, taken on day 0 of AZD1222 vaccination. The receptor set was obtained from an adult in good health.

This rearrangement joins TRBV5-6 to TRBJ1-2, with TRBD1 as a possible D gene (5 bases). V was cut by 3 bases and J by 13 bases, with 22 bases left in between. Germline V CDR1 and CDR2: SGHDT, YYEEEE. The CDR3 extends over 14 amino acids. The CDR3 loop reads CASSSVGDLRSCTF. CDR3 coding DNA: TGTGCCAGCAGCTCAGTAGGGGACTTGCGAAGCTGCACCTTC.

This sequence joins TRBV19 and TRBJ1-2, with 10 positions matching TRBD1. The CDR3 runs 14 residues. Per the germline V gene, CDR1 is LNHDA and CDR2 is SQIVND (reference sequence). V trimming: 6 bases; J trimming: 4 bases; junction bases outside the gene matches: 5. CDR3 loop: CASSTTGGLYGYTF. The CDR3, as DNA: TGTGCCAGTAGCACGACAGGGGGCCTCTATGGCTACACCTTC.

This rearrangement joins TRBV5-6 to TRBJ2-4; 8 bases agree with TRBD1. The CDR3 contains 15 residues. Germline CDR1 and CDR2: SGHDT and YYEEEE. The ends lost 0 bases at V and 2 bases at J; junction bases unmatched: 1. As DNA, the CDR3 is TGTGCCAGCAGCTTGGGGGACAGGCCCAAAAACATTCAGTACTTC. Protein: CASSLGDRPKNIQYF.

Regarding this clone: The junction departs from germline at one end; a sequencing error may be responsible. This chain uses TRBV2 with TRBJ1-5; 11 bases align to TRBD1. The CDR3 totals 16 residues. Germline assignment: CDR1 SNHLY and CDR2 FYNNEI. CDR3 nucleotide sequence: TGTGCCAGCAGGGAAGGGACAGGGGGGAATAATCAGCCCCAGCATTTT. This sequence encodes CASREGTGGNNQPQHF.

V usage is TRBV25-1 and J usage is TRBJ1-1; D is ambiguous. The germline V gene encodes CDR1 MGHDK and CDR2 SYGVNS. The germline V and J ends were trimmed by 6 bases and 1 base, with 12 bases remaining between them. The CDR3 consists of 14 residues. CDR3 protein: CASRLGWENTEAFF. For the CDR3, the DNA is TGTGCCAGCAGACTGGGCTGGGAGAACACTGAAGCTTTCTTT.

This chain joins TRBV5-8 and TRBJ1-5; 7 positions match TRBD1. The length of the CDR3 is 18 residues. J gave up 0 bases and V 4 bases, and 13 bases lay outside the gene matches. Germline V lookup: CDR1 SGHTS, CDR2 YDEGEE. CDR3 sequence: CASSPYDRDSYSNQPQHF. CDR3 coding DNA: TGTGCCAGCAGCCCGTACGACAGGGATTCGTATAGCAATCAGCCCCAGCATTTT.

V and J are TRBV7-2 and TRBJ1-6; no firm D call. Deletions cut 3 bases from V and 4 bases from J, with 10 bases between. Germline V lookup: CDR1 SGHTA, CDR2 FQGNSA. The CDR3 length is 15 residues. CDR3 coding DNA: TGTGCCAGCAGCTTGCGGGGTCAATATAATTCACCCCTCCACTTT. Residues: CASSLRGQYNSPLHF.

The rearrangement links TRBV3-1 (or the pseudogene TRBV3-2) to TRBJ2-2, with D perhaps assigned TRBD1 or TRBD2 (7 bases each). This CDR3 contains 15 residues. Between the trimmed V and J ends, which lost 0 bases and 9 bases, there was a span of 14 bases. The germline V gene encodes CDR1 LGHDT and CDR2 YNNKEL (reference sequence). The CDR3 region is CASSQDSGGDRELFF. CDR3 nucleotides: TGTGCCAGCAGCCAAGATTCAGGGGGGGACCGGGAGCTGTTTTTT.

The V and J genes are TRBV7-6 and TRBJ1-1; D not certain. The V end lost 3 bases, the J end lost 11 bases, and 13 bases lay between the germline ends. From germline, CDR1 is SGHVS and CDR2 FNYEAQ. The CDR3 loop spans 12 amino acids. The CDR3 DNA follows: TGTGCCAGCAGCTTTGACGGTGTGAAGGCTTTCTTT. Translating gives CASSFDGVKAFF.

The chain couples TRBV4-1 to TRBJ1-5; D unclear. The CDR3 sequence is 16 residues long. Germline CDR1 is MGHRA and CDR2 is YSYEKL. V shed 0 bases and J shed 2 bases, with 11 bases lying between them. CDR3 sequence (DNA): TGCGCCAGCAGCCAAGATGGGGTTGGGGGCAATCAGCCCCAGCATTTT. Amino acid sequence: CASSQDGVGGNQPQHF.

The rearrangement uses TRBV6-5 and TRBJ1-4; D is unclear. The CDR3 sequence is 13 residues long. The V and J ends lost 6 bases and 7 bases respectively, with 12 bases between them. Germline V gene sequence: CDR1 MNHEY, CDR2 SVGAGI. This CDR3 reads CASRKGQFEKLFF. CDR3 in DNA: TGTGCCAGCAGGAAGGGCCAGTTTGAAAAACTGTTTTTT.

The V gene is TRBV7-2, the J gene TRBJ1-3; no definite D call. V was cut by 1 base and J by 1 base, with 8 bases left in between. The CDR3 length is 15 residues. Germline V gene sequence: CDR1 SGHTA, CDR2 FQGNSA. Written as DNA, the CDR3 is TGTGCCAGCAGCTTAGAGTACAGTTCTGGAAACACCATATATTTT. Its protein product is CASSLEYSSGNTIYF. Looking up the rest from reference TRBV7-2 and TRBJ1-3 gives the full variable domain: GAGVSQSPSNKVTEKGKDVELRCDPISGHTALYWYRQSLGQGLEFLIYFQGNSAPDKSGLPSDRFSAERTGGSVSTLTIQRTQQEDSAVYLCASSLEYSSGNTIYFGEGSWLTVV.

The chain combines TRBV14 with TRBJ2-7; either TRBD1 or TRBD2 may supply D (6 bases each). The CDR3 consists of 15 residues. Between the trimmed V and J ends, which lost 4 bases and 6 bases, there was a span of 19 bases. Per germline, CDR1 SGHDN and CDR2 FVKESK. The CDR3 DNA reads TGTGCCAGCAGCCTCCGGAGGGGGTGGGCTAGCGAGCAGTACTTC. Protein: CASSLRRGWASEQYF.

The chain employs TRBV7-8 and TRBJ1-3; the D gene is possibly TRBD1 (6 bases). CDR1 is SGHVS, CDR2 FQNEAQ, per germline. V lost 5 bases, J lost 7 bases, and 21 bases lay in between. This CDR3 contains 16 residues. DNA for the CDR3: TGTGCCAGCAGCCCGCGGCGATCAGGGGTAGGGAACACCATATATTTT. This gives the protein CASSPRRSGVGNTIYF. The full variable domain, with the rest looked up from reference TRBV7-8 and TRBJ1-3, is GAGVSQSPRYKVAKRGQDVALRCDPISGHVSLFWYQQALGQGPEFLTYFQNEAQLDKSGLPSDRFFAERPEGSVSTLKIQRTQQEDSAVYLCASSPRRSGVGNTIYFGEGSWLTVV.

This clone appeared a few times. The rearrangement joins TRBV7-9 to TRBJ2-1, with 7 bases identical to TRBD2. The CDR3 has 18 residues. V shed 4 bases and J 2 bases; nucleotides not matched to a gene: 14. Germline V gives CDR1 SEHNR, CDR2 FQNEAQ (reference sequence). DNA for the CDR3: TGTGCCAGCAGCTCGATGTTTTTGGGGACTAATGCCTACAATGAGCAGTTCTTC. This gives the protein CASSSMFLGTNAYNEQFF.

A single count supports this clone. The chain uses TRBV7-8 and TRBJ2-1; TRBD2 matches at 9 bases. Trimming at V came to 5 bases and at J to 7 bases, leaving 12 bases not matched to a gene. Per the germline V gene, CDR1 is SGHVS and CDR2 is FQNEAQ. CDR3 length equals 16 residues. As DNA, the CDR3 is TGTGCCAGCAGCCCCCGACTAGCGGTGGGAGGTAATGAGCAGTTCTTC. Translation gives CASSPRLAVGGNEQFF.

This chain connects TRBV28 to TRBJ1-5; TRBD1 is a possible D gene (5 bases). CDR1 is MDHEN and CDR2 is SYDVKM in the germline V gene. The length of the CDR3 is 14 residues. V shed 3 bases and J shed 6 bases, with 12 bases lying between them. The CDR3 DNA is TGTGCCAGCAGTTTGTGGGACGCCGGTCAGCCCCAGCATTTT. As protein: CASSLWDAGQPQHF. Full variable domain (remainder filled in from reference TRBV28 and TRBJ1-5): DVKVTQSSRYLVKRTGEKVFLECVQDMDHENMFWYRQDPGLGLRLIYFSYDVKMKEKGDIPEGYSVSREKKERFSLILESASTNQTSMYLCASSLWDAGQPQHFGDGTRLSIL.

The chain is built from TRBV6-6 and TRBJ1-1; TRBD1 is a possible D gene (6 bases). The ends were cut back, 6 bases at V and 5 bases at J, with 13 bases in the middle. This CDR3 has 13 amino acids. Germline V lookup: CDR1 MNHNY, CDR2 SVGAGI (reference sequence). This CDR3 reads CASRLQGSTEAFF. CDR3 sequence (DNA): TGTGCCAGCAGACTCCAGGGGAGTACTGAAGCTTTCTTT.

This clone has a single count. J is TRBJ1-6 and V is TRBV2, with TRBD1 identical over 7 bases. The junction had 3 bases not matched to a gene; V was cut back by 8 bases and J by 8 bases. Germline CDR1 SNHLY, CDR2 FYNNEI. This CDR3 contains 12 residues. The CDR3 region is CASGQVDSPLHF. CDR3 bases: TGTGCCAGCGGACAGGTCGATTCACCCCTCCACTTT.

The chain combines TRBV6-5 with TRBJ1-6; 8 bases fit TRBD1. V lost 4 bases to trimming and J lost 9 bases; unmatched junction nucleotides: 8. The V gene's germline CDR1 is MNHEY and CDR2 SVGAGI. The CDR3 is 15 amino acids. CDR3 nucleotides: TGTGCCAGCAGTTGGGGGGCAGGGGGCACTTCACCCCTCCACTTT. It encodes CASSWGAGGTSPLHF.

The chain employs TRBV7-8 and TRBJ1-1; D is ambiguous. The CDR3 extends over 14 amino acids. V was clipped by 1 base and J by 2 bases, with 8 bases between them. Germline V CDR1 and CDR2: SGHVS, FQNEAQ. The CDR3 DNA is TGTGCCAGCAGCTTAGTGGGTGTTAACACTGAAGCTTTCTTT. Its protein is CASSLVGVNTEAFF.

V is TRBV7-3 and J is TRBJ2-2, with TRBD2 matching 9 bases. The CDR3 runs 15 residues. The V segment lost 2 bases and the J segment 5 bases; nucleotides outside the gene matches: 3. Germline values: CDR1 SGHTA, CDR2 FQGTGA. This CDR3 is CASSLGTSSTGELFF. The CDR3, as DNA: TGTGCCAGCAGCTTAGGGACTAGCAGTACCGGGGAGCTGTTTTTT.

J is TRBJ1-5 and V is TRBV2; 8 nucleotides match TRBD1. Trimming took 6 bases from V and 8 from J; bases not matched to a gene: 6. The CDR3 contains 13 residues. Germline values: CDR1 SNHLY, CDR2 FYNNEI. The CDR3 DNA follows: TGTGCCAGCAGAAAGGACAGGGAGAAGCCCCAGCATTTT. This translates into CASRKDREKPQHF.

This chain connects TRBV5-5 to TRBJ1-2, with D possibly matching TRBD1 (6 bases). The CDR3 runs to 14 residues. V lost 2 bases, J lost 2 bases, and 10 bases lay in between. From germline, CDR1 is SGHKS and CDR2 YYEKEE (reference sequence). The DNA of the CDR3 is TGTGCCAGCAGCTTAGTTACAGGGAACTATGGCTACACCTTC. Translated, it gives CASSLVTGNYGYTF.

The CDR3 sequence: CASSHRRERGREQFF. In DNA, the CDR3 is TGTGCCAGCAGCCATAGACGGGAACGTGGGCGTGAGCAGTTCTTC. The chain uses TRBV7-8 and TRBJ2-1, with D perhaps TRBD2 (5 bases). The ends were cut back, 5 bases at V and 9 bases at J, with 20 bases in the middle. The CDR3 runs to 15 residues. Germline assignment: CDR1 SGHVS and CDR2 FQNEAQ.

This clone is a singleton in its sample. V is TRBV12-5 and J is TRBJ2-2, with D perhaps matching TRBD1 (6 bases). V was shortened by 0 bases and J by 3 bases, with 8 bases between the two germline ends. In germline, CDR1 is LGHNT, CDR2 FRNRAP. CDR3 length equals 15 residues. The CDR3 coding sequence is TGTGCTAGTGGTTTGGTCACAGGGCACACCGGGGAGCTGTTTTTT. Protein product: CASGLVTGHTGELFF.

V gene TRBV6-1 combines with J gene TRBJ1-4; D perhaps matches TRBD1 (5 bases). Germline lookup yields CDR1 MNHNS and CDR2 SASEGT. This CDR3 region has 13 residues. With 3 bases removed from V and 8 bases from J, the gap between germline ends came to 10 bases. Here the CDR3 DNA reads TGTGCCAGCAGTGACGGGGGGGAGGAAAAACTGTTTTTT. This gives the protein CASSDGGEEKLFF.

The chain is built from TRBV29-1 and TRBJ1-1, with TRBD1 identical over 9 bases. The CDR3 is 12 amino acids. V was clipped by 7 bases and J by 3 bases; unmatched bases: 3. Germline assignment: CDR1 SQVTM and CDR2 ANQGSEA. The CDR3: CSGGQGHTEAFF. The CDR3 region has the DNA TGCAGCGGCGGACAGGGGCACACTGAAGCTTTCTTT.

The chain employs TRBV28 and TRBJ1-2, with D perhaps matching TRBD1 (6 bases). V lost 3 bases to trimming and J lost 8 bases, with 13 bases between them. Germline assignment: CDR1 MDHEN and CDR2 SYDVKM. This CDR3 has 13 amino acids. CDR3 in DNA: TGTGCCAGCAGTTTTCGGGGGCCGAGGGGCTACACCTTC. It translates to CASSFRGPRGYTF.

The rearrangement uses TRBV3-1 (or the pseudogene TRBV3-2) and TRBJ1-3, with TRBD1 as a possible D gene (5 bases). This CDR3 has 15 amino acids. Deletions cut 6 bases from V and 4 bases from J, with 16 bases between. Germline V gene sequence: CDR1 LGHDT, CDR2 YNNKEL (reference sequence). The CDR3 sequence is CASRRDLWEGNTIYF. In DNA form, the CDR3 reads TGTGCCAGCAGACGGGACCTCTGGGAAGGAAACACCATATATTTT.